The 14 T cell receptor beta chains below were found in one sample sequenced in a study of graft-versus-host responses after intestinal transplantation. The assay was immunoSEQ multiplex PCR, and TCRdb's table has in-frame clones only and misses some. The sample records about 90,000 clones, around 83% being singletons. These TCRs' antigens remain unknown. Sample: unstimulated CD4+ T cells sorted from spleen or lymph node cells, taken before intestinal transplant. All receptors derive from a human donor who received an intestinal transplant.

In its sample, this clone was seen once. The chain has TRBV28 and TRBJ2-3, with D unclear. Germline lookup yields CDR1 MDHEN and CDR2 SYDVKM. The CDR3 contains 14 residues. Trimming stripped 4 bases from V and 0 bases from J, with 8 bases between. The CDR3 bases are TGTGCCAGCAGTTCTCCAGGAAGCACAGATACGCAGTATTTT. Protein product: CASSSPGSTDTQYF.

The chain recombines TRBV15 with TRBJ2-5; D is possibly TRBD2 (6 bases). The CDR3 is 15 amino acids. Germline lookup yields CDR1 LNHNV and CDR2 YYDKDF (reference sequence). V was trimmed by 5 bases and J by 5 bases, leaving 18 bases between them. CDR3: CATSPRRAGEETQYF. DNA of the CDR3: TGTGCCACCAGCCCCCGGAGGGCGGGCGAGGAGACCCAGTACTTC.

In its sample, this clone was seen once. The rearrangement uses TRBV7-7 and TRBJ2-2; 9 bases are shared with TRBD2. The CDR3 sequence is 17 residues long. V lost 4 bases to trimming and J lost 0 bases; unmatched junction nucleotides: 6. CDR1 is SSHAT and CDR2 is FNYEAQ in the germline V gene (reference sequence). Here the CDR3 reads CASSSDSGGANTGELFF. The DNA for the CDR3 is TGTGCCAGCAGCTCGGATAGCGGGGGCGCGAACACCGGGGAGCTGTTTTTT.

As DNA, the CDR3 is TGTGCCAGCAGCGTAGATCCCCTCGGAGAGACCCAGTACTTC. It yields the protein CASSVDPLGETQYF. The chain recombines TRBV9 with TRBJ2-5; D remains unclear. The V gene's germline CDR1 is SGDLS and CDR2 YYNGEE. Trimming removed 0 bases from V and 4 bases from J, with 10 bases in between. This CDR3 has 14 residues.

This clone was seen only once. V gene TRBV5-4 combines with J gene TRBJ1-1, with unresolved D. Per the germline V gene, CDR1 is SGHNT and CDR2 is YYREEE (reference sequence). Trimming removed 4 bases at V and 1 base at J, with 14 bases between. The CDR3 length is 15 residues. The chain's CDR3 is CASSIWETENTEAFF. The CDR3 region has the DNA TGTGCCAGCAGCATATGGGAGACGGAGAACACTGAAGCTTTCTTT. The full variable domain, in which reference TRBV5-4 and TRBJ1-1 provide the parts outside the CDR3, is ETGVTQSPTHLIKTRGQQVTLRCSSQSGHNTVSWYQQALGQGPQFIFQYYREEENGRGNFPPRFSGLQFPNYSSELNVNALELDDSALYLCASSIWETENTEAFFGQGTRLTVV.

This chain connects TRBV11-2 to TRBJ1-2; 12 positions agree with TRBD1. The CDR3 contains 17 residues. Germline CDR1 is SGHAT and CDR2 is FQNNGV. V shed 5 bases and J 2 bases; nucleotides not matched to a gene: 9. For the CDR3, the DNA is TGTGCCAGCAGCGCCCGGGACAGGGGGCCTCTCAACTATGGCTACACCTTC. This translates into CASSARDRGPLNYGYTF.

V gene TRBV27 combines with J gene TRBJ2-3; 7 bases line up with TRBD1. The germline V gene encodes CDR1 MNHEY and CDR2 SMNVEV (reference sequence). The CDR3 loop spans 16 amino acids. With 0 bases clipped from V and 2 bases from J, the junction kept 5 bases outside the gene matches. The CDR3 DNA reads TGTGCCAGCAGTTTATCCACAGGGGCCCACACAGATACGCAGTATTTT. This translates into CASSLSTGAHTDTQYF.

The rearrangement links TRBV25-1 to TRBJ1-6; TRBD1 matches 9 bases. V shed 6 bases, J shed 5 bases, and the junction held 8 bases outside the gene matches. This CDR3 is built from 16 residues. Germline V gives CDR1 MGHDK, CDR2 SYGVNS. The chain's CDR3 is CASSKNRGPNNSPLHF. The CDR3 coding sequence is TGTGCCAGCAGCAAGAACAGGGGGCCAAATAATTCACCCCTCCACTTT.

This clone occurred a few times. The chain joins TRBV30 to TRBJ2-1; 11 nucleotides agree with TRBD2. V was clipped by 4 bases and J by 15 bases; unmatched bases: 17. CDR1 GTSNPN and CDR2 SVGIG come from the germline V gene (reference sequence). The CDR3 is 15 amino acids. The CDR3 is CAWTQGGLAGGARFF. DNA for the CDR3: TGTGCCTGGACCCAGGGTGGGCTAGCGGGGGGTGCTAGGTTCTTC.

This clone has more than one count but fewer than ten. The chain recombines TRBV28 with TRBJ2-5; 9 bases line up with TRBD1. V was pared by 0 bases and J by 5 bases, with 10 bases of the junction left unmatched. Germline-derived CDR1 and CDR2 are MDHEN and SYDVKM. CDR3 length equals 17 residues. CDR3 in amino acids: CASSLWASGTGRETQYF. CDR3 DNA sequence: TGTGCCAGCAGTTTATGGGCCTCCGGGACAGGGAGGGAGACCCAGTACTTC.

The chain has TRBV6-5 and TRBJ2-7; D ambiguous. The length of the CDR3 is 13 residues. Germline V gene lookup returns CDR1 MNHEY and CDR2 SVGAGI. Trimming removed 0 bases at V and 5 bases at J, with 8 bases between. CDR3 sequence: CASSYSYSHEQYF. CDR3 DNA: TGTGCCAGCAGTTACTCGTATAGCCACGAGCAGTACTTC.

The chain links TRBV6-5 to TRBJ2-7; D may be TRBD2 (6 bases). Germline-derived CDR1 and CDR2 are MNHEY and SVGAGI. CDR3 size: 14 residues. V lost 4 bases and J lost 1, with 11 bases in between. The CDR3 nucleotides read TGTGCCAGCAGTTCGATTAGCGGATCCTACGAGCAGTACTTC. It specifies CASSSISGSYEQYF.

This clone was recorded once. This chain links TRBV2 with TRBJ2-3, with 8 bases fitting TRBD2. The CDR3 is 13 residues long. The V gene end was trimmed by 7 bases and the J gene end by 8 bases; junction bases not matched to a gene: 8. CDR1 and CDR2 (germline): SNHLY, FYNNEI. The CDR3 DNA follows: TGTGCCAGCATCCCCCCGGGGGGGGGTACGCAGTATTTT. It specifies CASIPPGGGTQYF. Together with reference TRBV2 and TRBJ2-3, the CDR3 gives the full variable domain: EPEVTQTPSHQVTQMGQEVILRCVPISNHLYFYWYRQILGQKVEFLVSFYNNEISEKSEIFDDQFSVERPDGSNFTLKIRSTKLEDSAMYFCASIPPGGGTQYFGPGTRLTVL.

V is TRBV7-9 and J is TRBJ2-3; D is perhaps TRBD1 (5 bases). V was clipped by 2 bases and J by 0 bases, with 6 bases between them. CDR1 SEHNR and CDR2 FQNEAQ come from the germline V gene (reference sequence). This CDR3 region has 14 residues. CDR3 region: CASSLQGSTDTQYF. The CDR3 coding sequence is TGTGCCAGCAGCTTACAGGGCAGCACAGATACGCAGTATTTT.